What follows describes a single T cell receptor beta chain. Its antigen is still unknown. The entry originates in a study of T-cell reconstitution after alpha-beta-depleted transplantation in children. CDR1 MNHEY and CDR2 SMNVEV come from the germline V gene (reference sequence). V was clipped by 3 bases and J by 3 bases, with 9 bases between them. The CDR3 has 14 amino acids. Study-wide points: The study traced high day-60 TCRbeta diversity in some patients to surviving recipient T cells and thymic progenitors. Expanded graft clones numbering several hundred reportedly gave rise to alpha-beta T cells about two months after transplant. Diversity and T-cell counts at one year after transplant derived mostly from new T cells.

A library of TCRbeta sequences, prepared with unique molecular identifiers, was generated. TCRdb recomputed calls from the PCR reads with MiXCR, one row per CDR3 protein. This table holds 200,000 to 250,000 distinct CDR3 sequences, about 23% found once. The source material was PBMCs, sampled before TCRalphabeta/CD19-depleted stem cell transplant. The origin of this receptor is a girl aged 2-10 years with Fanconi anemia, due to receive a stem cell transplant. The rearrangement joins TRBV27 to TRBJ2-1, with D tentatively TRBD2 (5 bases). As DNA, the CDR3 is TGTGCCAGCAGTTTTAACAGCGGCTACAATGAGCAGTTCTTC. It yields the protein CASSFNSGYNEQFF.